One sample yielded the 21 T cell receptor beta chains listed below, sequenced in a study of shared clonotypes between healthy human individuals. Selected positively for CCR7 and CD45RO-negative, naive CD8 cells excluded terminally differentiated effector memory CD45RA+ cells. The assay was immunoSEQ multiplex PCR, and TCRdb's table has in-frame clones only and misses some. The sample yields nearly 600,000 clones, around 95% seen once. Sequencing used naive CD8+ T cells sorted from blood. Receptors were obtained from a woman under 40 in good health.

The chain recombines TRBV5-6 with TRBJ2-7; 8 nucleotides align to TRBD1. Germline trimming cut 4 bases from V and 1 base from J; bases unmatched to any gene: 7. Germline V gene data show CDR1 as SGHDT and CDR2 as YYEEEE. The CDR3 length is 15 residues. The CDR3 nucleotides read TGTGCCAGCAGCATAGGACAGGGCCTATCCTACGAGCAGTACTTC. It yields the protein CASSIGQGLSYEQYF.

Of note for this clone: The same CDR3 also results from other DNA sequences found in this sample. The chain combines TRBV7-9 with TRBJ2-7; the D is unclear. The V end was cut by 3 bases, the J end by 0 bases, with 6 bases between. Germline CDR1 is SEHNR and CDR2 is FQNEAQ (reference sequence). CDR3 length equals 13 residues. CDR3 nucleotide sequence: TGTGCCAGCAGCTTCCCGAGCTCCTACGAGCAGTACTTC. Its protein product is CASSFPSSYEQYF.

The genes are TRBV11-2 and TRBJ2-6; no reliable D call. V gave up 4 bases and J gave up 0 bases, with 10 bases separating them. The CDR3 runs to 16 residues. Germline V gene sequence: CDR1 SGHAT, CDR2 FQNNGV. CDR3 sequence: CASSSRHSSGANVLTF. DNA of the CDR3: TGTGCCAGCAGCTCCCGACACAGCTCTGGGGCCAACGTCCTGACTTTC. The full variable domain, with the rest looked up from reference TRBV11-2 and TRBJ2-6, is EAGVAQSPRYKIIEKRQSVAFWCNPISGHATLYWYQQILGQGPKLLIQFQNNGVVDDSQLPKDRFSAERLKGVDSTLKIQPAKLEDSAVYLCASSSRHSSGANVLTFGAGSRLTVL.

CDR3 nucleotide sequence: TGTGCCAGCAACTCTCCGGGACAGGGCTACGAGCAGTACTTC. Translated: CASNSPGQGYEQYF. V usage is TRBV2 and J usage is TRBJ2-7, with TRBD1 matching over 9 bases. Per germline, CDR1 SNHLY and CDR2 FYNNEI. The V and J ends lost 7 bases and 3 bases, in that order; junction bases with no gene match: 7. The CDR3 extends over 14 amino acids.

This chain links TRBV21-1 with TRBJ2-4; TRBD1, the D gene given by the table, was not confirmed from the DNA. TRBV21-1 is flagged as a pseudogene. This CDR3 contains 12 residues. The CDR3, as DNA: TGTGCCAGCCCCCAGGCGAGCAACATTCAGTACTTC. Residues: CASPQASNIQYF.

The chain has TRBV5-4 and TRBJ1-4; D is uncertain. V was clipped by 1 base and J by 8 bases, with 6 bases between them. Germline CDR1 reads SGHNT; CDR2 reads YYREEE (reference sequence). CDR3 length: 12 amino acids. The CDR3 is CASSLWGEKLFF. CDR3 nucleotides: TGTGCCAGCAGCTTGTGGGGAGAAAAACTGTTTTTT.

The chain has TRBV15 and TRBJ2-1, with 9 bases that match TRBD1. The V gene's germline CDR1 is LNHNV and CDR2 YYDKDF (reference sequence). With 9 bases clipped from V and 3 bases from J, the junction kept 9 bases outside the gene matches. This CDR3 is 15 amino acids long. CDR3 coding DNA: TGTGCCACGAACGCCGGGACAGGGAACTACAATGAGCAGTTCTTC. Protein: CATNAGTGNYNEQFF.

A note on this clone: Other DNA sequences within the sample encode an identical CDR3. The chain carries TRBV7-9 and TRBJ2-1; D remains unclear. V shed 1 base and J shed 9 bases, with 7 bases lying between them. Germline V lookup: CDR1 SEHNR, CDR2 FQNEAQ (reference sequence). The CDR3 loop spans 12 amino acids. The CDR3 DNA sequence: TGTGCCAGCAGCTTAGGGGGTCGTGAGCAGTTCTTC. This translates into CASSLGGREQFF.

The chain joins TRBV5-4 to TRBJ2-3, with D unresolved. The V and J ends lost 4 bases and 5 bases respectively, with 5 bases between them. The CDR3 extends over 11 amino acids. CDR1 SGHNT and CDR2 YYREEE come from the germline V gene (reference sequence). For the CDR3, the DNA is TGTGCCAGCAGCGCCGAAGATACGCAGTATTTT. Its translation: CASSAEDTQYF. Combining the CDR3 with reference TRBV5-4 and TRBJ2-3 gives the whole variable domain ETGVTQSPTHLIKTRGQQVTLRCSSQSGHNTVSWYQQALGQGPQFIFQYYREEENGRGNFPPRFSGLQFPNYSSELNVNALELDDSALYLCASSAEDTQYFGPGTRLTVL.

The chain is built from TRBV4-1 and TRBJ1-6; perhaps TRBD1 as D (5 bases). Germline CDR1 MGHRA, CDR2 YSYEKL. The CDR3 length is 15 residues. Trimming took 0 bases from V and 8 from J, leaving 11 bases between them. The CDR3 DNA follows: TGCGCCAGCAGCCAAGATCGGCAGGGATATTCACCCCTCCACTTT. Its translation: CASSQDRQGYSPLHF.

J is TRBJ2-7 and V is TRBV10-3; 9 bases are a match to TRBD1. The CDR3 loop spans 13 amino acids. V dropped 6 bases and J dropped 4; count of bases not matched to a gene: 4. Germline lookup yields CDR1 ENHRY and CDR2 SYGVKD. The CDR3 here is CAISRDRAYEQYF. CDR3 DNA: TGTGCCATCAGCCGGGACAGGGCTTACGAGCAGTACTTC.

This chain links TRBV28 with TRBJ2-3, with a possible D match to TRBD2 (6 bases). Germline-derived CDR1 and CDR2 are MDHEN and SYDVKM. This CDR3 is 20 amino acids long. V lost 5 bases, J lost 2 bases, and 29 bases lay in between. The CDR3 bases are TGTGCCAGCAGTAGCACCTATGACTTTAGCGGAAGAGGCCTCACAGATACGCAGTATTTT. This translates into CASSSTYDFSGRGLTDTQYF.

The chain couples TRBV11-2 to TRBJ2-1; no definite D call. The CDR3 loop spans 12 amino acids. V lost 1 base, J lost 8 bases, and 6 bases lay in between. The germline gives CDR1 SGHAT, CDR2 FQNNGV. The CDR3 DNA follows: TGTGCCAGCAGCTTAGTAATCCATGAGCAGTTCTTC. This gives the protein CASSLVIHEQFF.

CDR3 sequence reads: CASSRDRLAGPLSYNEQFF. The CDR3 DNA reads TGTGCCAGCAGCCGCGACAGACTAGCGGGGCCGCTCTCCTACAATGAGCAGTTCTTC. The chain recombines TRBV5-4 with TRBJ2-1; 11 bases match TRBD2. Trimming removed 4 bases from V and 0 bases from J; junction bases left unmatched: 12. The length of the CDR3 is 19 residues. Germline-derived CDR1 and CDR2 are SGHNT and YYREEE (reference sequence).

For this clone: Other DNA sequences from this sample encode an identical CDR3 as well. The CDR3: CASSEAWGAYEQYF. As DNA, the CDR3 is TGTGCCAGCAGTGAAGCTTGGGGGGCCTACGAGCAGTACTTC. The chain joins TRBV6-1 to TRBJ2-7, with a weak D call TRBD2 (6 bases). CDR3 size: 14 residues. Germline CDR1 and CDR2: MNHNS and SASEGT. Trimming removed 0 bases from V and 2 bases from J, with 8 bases in between.

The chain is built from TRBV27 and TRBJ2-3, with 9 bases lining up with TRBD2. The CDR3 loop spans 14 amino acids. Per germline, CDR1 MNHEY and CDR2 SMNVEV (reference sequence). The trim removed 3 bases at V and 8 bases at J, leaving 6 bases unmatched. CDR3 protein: CASSFIAGDSTQYF. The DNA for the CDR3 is TGTGCCAGCAGTTTCATAGCGGGAGATTCTACGCAGTATTTT.

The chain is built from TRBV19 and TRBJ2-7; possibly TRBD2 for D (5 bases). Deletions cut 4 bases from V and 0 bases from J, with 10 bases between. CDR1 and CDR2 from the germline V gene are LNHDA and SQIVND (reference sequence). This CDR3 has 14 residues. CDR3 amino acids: CASSNWTLSYEQYF. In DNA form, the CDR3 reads TGTGCCAGTAGTAATTGGACTCTCTCCTACGAGCAGTACTTC.

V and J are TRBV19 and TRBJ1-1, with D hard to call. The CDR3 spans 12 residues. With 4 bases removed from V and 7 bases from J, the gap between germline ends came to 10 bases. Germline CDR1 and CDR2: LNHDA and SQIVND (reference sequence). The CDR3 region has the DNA TGTGCCAGTAGTACACACCGAGGTGAAGCTTTCTTT. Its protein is CASSTHRGEAFF. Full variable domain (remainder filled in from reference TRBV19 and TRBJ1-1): DGGITQSPKYLFRKEGQNVTLSCEQNLNHDAMYWYRQDPGQGLRLIYYSQIVNDFQKGDIAEGYSVSREKKESFPLTVTSAQKNPTAFYLCASSTHRGEAFFGQGTRLTVV.

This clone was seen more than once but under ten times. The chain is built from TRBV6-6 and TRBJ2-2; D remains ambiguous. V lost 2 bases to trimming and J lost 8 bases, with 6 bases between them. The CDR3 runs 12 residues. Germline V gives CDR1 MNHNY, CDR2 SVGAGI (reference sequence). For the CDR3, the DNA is TGTGCCAGCAGTTACGCCCCAGGGGAGCTGTTTTTT. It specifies CASSYAPGELFF.

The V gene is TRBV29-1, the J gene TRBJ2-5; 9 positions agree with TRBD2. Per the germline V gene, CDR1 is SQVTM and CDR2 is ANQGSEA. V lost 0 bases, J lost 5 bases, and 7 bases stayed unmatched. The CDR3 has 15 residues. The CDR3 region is CSVEEGAGGRETQYF. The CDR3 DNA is TGCAGCGTTGAAGAAGGAGCGGGAGGACGGGAGACCCAGTACTTC. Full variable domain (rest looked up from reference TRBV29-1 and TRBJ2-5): SAVISQKPSRDICQRGTSLTIQCQVDSQVTMMFWYRQQPGQSLTLIATANQGSEATYESGFVIDKFPISRPNLTFSTLTVSNMSPEDSSIYLCSVEEGAGGRETQYFGPGTRLLVL.

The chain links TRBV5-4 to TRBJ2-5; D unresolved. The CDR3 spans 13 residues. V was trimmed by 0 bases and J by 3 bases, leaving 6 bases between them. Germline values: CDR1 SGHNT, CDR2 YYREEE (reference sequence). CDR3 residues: CASSLVLEETQYF. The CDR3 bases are TGTGCCAGCAGCTTGGTACTCGAAGAGACCCAGTACTTC.